This is a list of T cell receptor beta chains from one sample in a study of cytomegalovirus exposure and HLA in healthy donors. Data came from immunoSEQ multiplex PCR; TCRdb stores just in-frame clones and leaves some out. The record lists 70,000 or so clones, of which the ten most abundant hold roughly 2.6%. Sequenced sample: PBMCs. The receptor set was obtained from a female donor in good health and CMV-seropositive. The CDR3 runs from the conserved cysteine through the conserved F or W. A D gene is named only where the DNA matches it firmly.

d_call: TRBD1
j_call: TRBJ1-2
v_call: TRBV30
cdr3_aa: CACHPTRQGANYGYTF
cdr3_nt: TGTGCCTGCCACCCGACACGACAGGGAGCTAACTATGGCTACACCTTC

d_call: TRBD2
j_call: TRBJ2-3
v_call: TRBV29-1
cdr3_aa: CSVASGLHLGTDTQYF
cdr3_nt: TGCAGCGTAGCTAGCGGGCTACACCTAGGCACAGATACGCAGTATTTT

d_call: TRBD1
j_call: TRBJ1-4
v_call: TRBV19
cdr3_aa: CASSIAQGNEKLFF
cdr3_nt: TGTGCCAGTAGTATCGCACAGGGGAATGAAAAACTGTTTTTT

d_call: .
j_call: TRBJ2-1
v_call: TRBV29-1
cdr3_aa: CSVPGPSSSDNEQFF
cdr3_nt: TGCAGCGTCCCTGGGCCCTCGAGCTCCGACAATGAGCAGTTCTTC

d_call: .
j_call: TRBJ1-1
v_call: TRBV4-3
cdr3_aa: CASSQAITGTVTNTEAFF
cdr3_nt: TGCGCCAGCAGCCAAGCTATAACAGGAACCGTCACGAACACTGAAGCTTTCTTT

d_call: .
j_call: TRBJ2-1
v_call: TRBV7-8
cdr3_aa: CASSQQGRGKNEQFF
cdr3_nt: TGTGCCAGCAGCCAACAGGGGCGGGGCAAGAATGAGCAGTTCTTC

d_call: TRBD2
j_call: TRBJ2-3
v_call: TRBV7-2
cdr3_aa: CASSSGTSGRAGRTDTQYF
cdr3_nt: TGTGCCAGCAGCTCCGGGACTAGCGGGAGGGCCGGGAGAACAGATACGCAGTATTTT

d_call: .
j_call: TRBJ2-3
v_call: TRBV6-4
cdr3_aa: CASSDSPLEGTDTQYF
cdr3_nt: TGTGCCAGCAGTGACTCTCCCCTAGAGGGCACAGATACGCAGTATTTT

d_call: TRBD1
j_call: TRBJ1-5
v_call: TRBV18
cdr3_aa: CASSQDRGKQPQHF
cdr3_nt: TGTGCCAGCTCCCAAGACAGGGGCAAACAGCCCCAGCATTTT

d_call: TRBD1
j_call: TRBJ1-4
v_call: TRBV5-8
cdr3_aa: CASSLGQGREKLFF
cdr3_nt: TGTGCCAGCAGCTTGGGACAGGGGCGTGAAAAACTGTTTTTT

d_call: .
j_call: TRBJ1-2
v_call: TRBV7-6
cdr3_aa: CASSTQGMDGYTF
cdr3_nt: TGTGCCAGCAGCACACAGGGAATGGATGGCTACACCTTC

d_call: TRBD1
j_call: TRBJ2-3
v_call: TRBV25-1
cdr3_aa: CASSFTPRQGHYF
cdr3_nt: TGTGCCAGCAGTTTTACCCCGAGACAGGGACATTATTTT

d_call: .
j_call: TRBJ1-4
v_call: TRBV18
cdr3_aa: CASSPRENEKLFF
cdr3_nt: TGTGCCAGCTCACCCCGGGAGAATGAAAAACTGTTTTTT

d_call: TRBD2
j_call: TRBJ2-1
v_call: TRBV9
cdr3_aa: CASSAGHGTSSDEQFF
cdr3_nt: TGTGCCAGCAGCGCCGGACACGGGACTAGTAGCGATGAGCAGTTCTTC

d_call: .
j_call: TRBJ2-1
v_call: TRBV29-1
cdr3_aa: CSVEDPVYNEQFF
cdr3_nt: TGCAGCGTTGAAGATCCAGTCTACAATGAGCAGTTCTTC

d_call: .
j_call: TRBJ2-1
v_call: TRBV18
cdr3_aa: CASAPQDLHNEQFF
cdr3_nt: TGTGCCAGCGCCCCCCAGGACTTACACAATGAGCAGTTCTTC

d_call: TRBD2
j_call: TRBJ2-2
v_call: TRBV28
cdr3_aa: CASSPPLAGGPKYTGELFF
cdr3_nt: TGTGCCAGCAGTCCCCCACTAGCGGGAGGGCCAAAATACACCGGGGAGCTGTTTTTT

d_call: .
j_call: TRBJ2-3
v_call: TRBV5-1
cdr3_aa: CASSSTLTRSTDTQYF
cdr3_nt: TGCGCCAGCAGCTCGACCCTGACTAGATCGACAGATACGCAGTATTTT

d_call: TRBD1
j_call: TRBJ1-6
v_call: TRBV9
cdr3_aa: CASSVGPGQGPSPLHF
cdr3_nt: TGTGCCAGCAGCGTCGGACCGGGACAGGGACCTTCACCCCTCCACTTT

d_call: TRBD1
j_call: TRBJ1-6
v_call: TRBV6-5
cdr3_aa: CASRWTGENSPLHF
cdr3_nt: TGTGCCAGCAGATGGACAGGGGAGAATTCACCCCTCCACTTT

d_call: TRBD1
j_call: TRBJ1-1
v_call: TRBV2
cdr3_aa: CASREETGGGEAFF
cdr3_nt: TGTGCCAGCAGGGAGGAGACAGGGGGCGGTGAAGCTTTCTTT

d_call: TRBD1
j_call: TRBJ1-2
v_call: TRBV19
cdr3_aa: CASSATAGTGGDGYTF
cdr3_nt: TGTGCCAGTAGTGCGACTGCTGGGACAGGGGGGGATGGCTACACCTTC

d_call: .
j_call: TRBJ2-7
v_call: TRBV4-3
cdr3_aa: CASSQENRAGSYEQYF
cdr3_nt: TGCGCCAGCAGCCAAGAGAACAGGGCAGGCTCCTACGAGCAGTACTTC

d_call: TRBD1
j_call: TRBJ1-1
v_call: TRBV6-1
cdr3_aa: CASSEAIGTGNTEAFF
cdr3_nt: TGTGCCAGCAGTGAAGCAATCGGGACAGGGAACACTGAAGCTTTCTTT

d_call: .
j_call: TRBJ2-7
v_call: TRBV6-1
cdr3_aa: CASSRADGSAYEQYF
cdr3_nt: TGTGCCAGCAGCAGGGCAGACGGAAGCGCCTACGAGCAGTACTTC

d_call: .
j_call: TRBJ1-5
v_call: TRBV29-1
cdr3_aa: CSVGGSGNSNQPQHF
cdr3_nt: TGCAGCGTTGGGGGTTCGGGGAACAGCAATCAGCCCCAGCATTTT

d_call: .
j_call: TRBJ1-2
v_call: TRBV6-6
cdr3_aa: CASMGEQGYGYTF
cdr3_nt: TGTGCCAGCATGGGGGAACAGGGCTATGGCTACACCTTC

d_call: .
j_call: TRBJ2-3
v_call: TRBV29-1
cdr3_aa: CSVSRDLDTDTQYF
cdr3_nt: TGCAGCGTTAGCCGGGACTTGGACACAGATACGCAGTATTTT

d_call: .
j_call: TRBJ1-1
v_call: TRBV9
cdr3_aa: CASSVDPGPNTEAFF
cdr3_nt: TGTGCCAGCAGCGTAGACCCAGGCCCGAACACTGAAGCTTTCTTT